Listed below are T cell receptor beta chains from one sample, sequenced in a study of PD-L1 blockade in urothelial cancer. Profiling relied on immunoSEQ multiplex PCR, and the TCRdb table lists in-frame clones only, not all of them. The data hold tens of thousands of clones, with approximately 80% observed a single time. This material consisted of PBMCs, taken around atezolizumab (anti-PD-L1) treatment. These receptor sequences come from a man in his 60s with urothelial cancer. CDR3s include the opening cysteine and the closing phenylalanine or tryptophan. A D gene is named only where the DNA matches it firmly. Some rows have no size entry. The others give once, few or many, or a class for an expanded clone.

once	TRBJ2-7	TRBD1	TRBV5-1	TGCGCCAGCAGCTTTGGGACAGGGTTAAGCGAGCAGTACTTC	CASSFGTGLSEQYF
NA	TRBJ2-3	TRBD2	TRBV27	TGTGCCAGCAGCCTAGGACTAGCGGGGGGTAGCACAGATACGCAGTATTTT	CASSLGLAGGSTDTQYF
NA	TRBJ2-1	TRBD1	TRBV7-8	TGTGCCAGCAGCTTCTATCCAGGGGGTGCTACCTACAATGAGCAGTTCTTC	CASSFYPGGATYNEQFF
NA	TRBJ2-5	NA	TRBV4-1	TGCGCCAGCAGCCAAGATCGACAGGGAGGGACCCAGTACTTC	CASSQDRQGGTQYF
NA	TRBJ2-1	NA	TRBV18	TGTGCCAGCTCACCCCCGGGGGGCGGTGAGCAGTTCTTC	CASSPPGGGEQFF
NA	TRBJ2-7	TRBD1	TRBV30	TGTGCCTGGTCTGGGACAGTAGGACTCTACGAGCAGTACTTC	CAWSGTVGLYEQYF
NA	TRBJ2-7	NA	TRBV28	TGTGCCAGCAGTTTAGAGGGCTACGAGCAGTACTTC	CASSLEGYEQYF
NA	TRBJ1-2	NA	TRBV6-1	TGTGCCAGCAGTGACGGGATTGGAGGCTACACCTTC	CASSDGIGGYTF
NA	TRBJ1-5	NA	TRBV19	TGTGCCACCGGCGGGGCGGGCTTAAATCAGCCCCAGCATTTT	CATGGAGLNQPQHF
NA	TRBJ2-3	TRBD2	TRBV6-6	TGTGCCAGCAGTGGACAGCGGGGGAGAGGCACAGATACGCAGTATTTT	CASSGQRGRGTDTQYF
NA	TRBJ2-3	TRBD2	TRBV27	TGTGCCAGCAGTGGAATAGCGGGGGGGCCAGATACGCAGTATTTT	CASSGIAGGPDTQYF
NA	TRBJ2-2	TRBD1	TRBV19	TGTGCCACCAGGAGACAGGGGGGTTCGGACACCGGGGAGCTGTTTTTT	CATRRQGGSDTGELFF
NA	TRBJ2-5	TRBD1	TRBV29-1	TGCAGCGTGGGAGGACAGGGCCAAGAGACCCAGTACTTC	CSVGGQGQETQYF
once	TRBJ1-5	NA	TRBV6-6	TGTGCCACAAGGGCAGGCGGGGGGAATCAGCCCCAGCATTTT	CATRAGGGNQPQHF
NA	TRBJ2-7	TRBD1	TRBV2	TGTGCCAGCACAGGGGACAGGCTCTACGAGCAGTACTTC	CASTGDRLYEQYF
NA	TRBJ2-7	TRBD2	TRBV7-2	TGTGCCAGCAGCTTAGGGGTAGCGGGGGGCAGCGAGCAGTACTTC	CASSLGVAGGSEQYF
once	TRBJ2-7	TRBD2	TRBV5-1	TGCGCCAGCACTGAAGGACTAGCGGGGGCCTCCTACGAGCAGTACTTC	CASTEGLAGASYEQYF
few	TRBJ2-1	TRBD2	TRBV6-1	TGTGCCAGCAGTGAACGGTCTAGCGGGTACAATGAGCAGTTCTTC	CASSERSSGYNEQFF
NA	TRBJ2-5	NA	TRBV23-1	TGCGCCAGCAGTCAATCTTTCCGCAGGGACTCGGAGACCCAGTACTTC	CASSQSFRRDSETQYF
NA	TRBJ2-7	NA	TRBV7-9	TGTGCCAGCAGCTTAAGCGGAGGATTGGGGGGAGGCGAGCAGTACTTC	CASSLSGGLGGGEQYF
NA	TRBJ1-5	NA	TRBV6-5	TGTGCCAGCAGTTACTCGCGGGGTCAGCCCCAGCATTTT	CASSYSRGQPQHF
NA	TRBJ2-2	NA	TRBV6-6	TGTGCCAGCAGCCCAGCGTTCACCGGGGAGCTGTTTTTT	CASSPAFTGELFF
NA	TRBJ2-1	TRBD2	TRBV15	TGTGCCACCAGCAGAGATATAAGCGGGGAAATCAATGAGCAGTTCTTC	CATSRDISGEINEQFF
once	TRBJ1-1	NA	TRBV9	TGTGCCAGCAGCGTGGCGGGCACTGAAGCTTTCTTT	CASSVAGTEAFF
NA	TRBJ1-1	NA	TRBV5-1	TGCGCCAGCAAGACAGTACAGAACACTGAAGCTTTCTTT	CASKTVQNTEAFF
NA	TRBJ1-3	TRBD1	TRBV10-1	TGCGCCAGCAGCCCGGACAGGCCAGGCTCTGGAAACACCATATATTTT	CASSPDRPGSGNTIYF
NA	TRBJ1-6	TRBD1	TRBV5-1	TGCGCCAGCAGCTTAACCGGGACAGGGGGCACAATCGACAATTCACCCCTCCACTTT	CASSLTGTGGTIDNSPLHF
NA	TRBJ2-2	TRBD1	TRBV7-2	TGTGCCAGCAGCACCCGACAGGGGGCGTTGTCCGGGGAGCTGTTTTTT	CASSTRQGALSGELFF
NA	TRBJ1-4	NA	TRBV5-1	TGCGCCAGCAGCTGGGGACCTCAGGGGGAAAAACTGTTTTTT	CASSWGPQGEKLFF
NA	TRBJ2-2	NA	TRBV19	TGTGCCAGTAGTATGGGCAGGGACTCGAACACCGGGGAGCTGTTTTTT	CASSMGRDSNTGELFF
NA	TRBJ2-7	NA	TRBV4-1	TGCGCCAGCAGCCAAGACCCAGGCCTCTCCTACGAGCAGTACTTC	CASSQDPGLSYEQYF
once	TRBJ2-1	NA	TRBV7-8	TGTGCCAGCAGCTTACTAAACGAGCGCTACAATGAGCAGTTCTTC	CASSLLNERYNEQFF
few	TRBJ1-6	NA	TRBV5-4	TGTGCCAGCAGCTTGGCATCGGGGTCTAATTCACCCCTCCACTTT	CASSLASGSNSPLHF
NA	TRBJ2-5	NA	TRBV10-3	TGTGCGACGTCCCTTCAGGGGGGAGAGACCCAGTACTTC	CATSLQGGETQYF
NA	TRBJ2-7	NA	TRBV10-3	TGTGCCACCCTAGGCGGGTCGTCCTACGAGCAGTACTTC	CATLGGSSYEQYF
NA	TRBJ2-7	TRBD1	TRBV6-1	TGTGCCAGCAGACGGACAGGCGCCTCCTACGAGCAGTACTTC	CASRRTGASYEQYF
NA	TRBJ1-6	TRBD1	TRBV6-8	TGTGCCAGCAGTTATCCGGGACAGGGATTTAAGGATTCACCCCTCCACTTT	CASSYPGQGFKDSPLHF
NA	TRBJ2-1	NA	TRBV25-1	TGTGCCAGCAGTGAATATATTTCTAGGGAGGGGGGGGAGCAGTTCTTC	CASSEYISREGGEQFF
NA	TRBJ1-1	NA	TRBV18	TGTGCCAGCTCACCCAGGACACTTATCCAACGGAACACTGAAGCTTTCTTT	CASSPRTLIQRNTEAFF
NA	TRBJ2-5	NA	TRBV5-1	TGCGCCAGCAGCCTGGGGGCGGGACAGTCCCAAGAGACCCAGTACTTC	CASSLGAGQSQETQYF
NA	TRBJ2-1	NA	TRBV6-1	TGTGCCAGCAGCTCGGCGAGCGTCAGTGAGCAGTTCTTC	CASSSASVSEQFF
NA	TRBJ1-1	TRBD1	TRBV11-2	TGTGCCAGCAGCGCGAACAGGGGGTACGCTGAAGCTTTCTTT	CASSANRGYAEAFF
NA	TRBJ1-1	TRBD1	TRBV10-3	TGTGCCATCAGTGAGTCGCTGGGACAGACGAACACTGAAGCTTTCTTT	CAISESLGQTNTEAFF
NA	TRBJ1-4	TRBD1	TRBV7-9	TGTGCCAGCAGCGCCGGGACAGGACTTGAAAAACTGTTTTTT	CASSAGTGLEKLFF
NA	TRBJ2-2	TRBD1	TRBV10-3	TGTGCCATCAGGAGACAGGGGGAGTACACCGGGGAGCTGTTTTTT	CAIRRQGEYTGELFF
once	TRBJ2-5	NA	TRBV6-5	TGTGCCAGCAGCCCGAGTGGGGCCACCCAAGAGACCCAGTACTTC	CASSPSGATQETQYF
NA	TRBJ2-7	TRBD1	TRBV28	TGTGCCAGCAGTCCCGCTAGGGCAGGGGGCTGGGACGAGCAGTACTTC	CASSPARAGGWDEQYF
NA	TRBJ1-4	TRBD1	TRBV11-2	TGTGCCAGCAGCTCTTTGTCCGGGACAGGGGAAAAACTGTTTTTT	CASSSLSGTGEKLFF
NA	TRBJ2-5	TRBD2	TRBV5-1	TGCGCCAGCAGTTCTCACTCTCCGGGACTAGGGGAGACCCAGTACTTC	CASSSHSPGLGETQYF
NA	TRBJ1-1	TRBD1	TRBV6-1	TGTGCCAGCAGCCCTGAGACAGGGGGGAACACTGAAGCTTTCTTT	CASSPETGGNTEAFF
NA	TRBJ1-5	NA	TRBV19	TGTGCCAGTAGTCGGTTACAGGGCGGAAGCCAGCCCCAGCATTTT	CASSRLQGGSQPQHF
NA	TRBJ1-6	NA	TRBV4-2	TGTGCCAGCAGCCAAGTTAGAGGACAGAATTCACCCCTCCACTTT	CASSQVRGQNSPLHF